These 9 T cell receptor beta chains were sequenced from one sample in a study of shared clonotypes between healthy human individuals. Libraries were prepared by immunoSEQ multiplex PCR; TCRdb keeps only in-frame clonotypes and omits some of them. The repertoire holds approximately 980,000 clones, with 76% as singletons. The sample consisted of memory CD4+ T cells sorted from blood. Subset noted: CD45RA-negative fraction. The receptors here all came from a man younger than 35 in good health.

This clone was counted many times. Other nucleotide sequences in the sample specify the same CDR3. This sequence joins TRBV19 and TRBJ1-1; 7 bases are shared with TRBD1. The CDR3 totals 12 residues. Trimming cost V 4 bases and J 8 bases; bases outside gene matches: 4. The germline V gene encodes CDR1 LNHDA and CDR2 SQIVND (reference sequence). As DNA, the CDR3 is TGTGCCAGTAGTAGACGGGACAGAGAAGCTTTCTTT. It specifies CASSRRDREAFF.

The rearrangement uses TRBV5-1 and TRBJ1-2, with D perhaps TRBD1 (6 bases). V dropped 0 bases and J dropped 4 bases, with 22 bases sitting between them. The CDR3 sequence is 18 residues long. Germline V gene lookup returns CDR1 SGHRS and CDR2 YFSETQ. Written as DNA, the CDR3 is TGCGCCAGCAGCTTGGTTCTTAACCCACAGGGAATGAGCTATGGCTACACCTTC. This sequence encodes CASSLVLNPQGMSYGYTF.

This clone was counted between two and nine times. J is TRBJ2-1 and V is TRBV7-2; 11 bases are a match to TRBD2. This CDR3 comprises 16 residues. V shed 5 bases and J 10 bases; nucleotides not matched to a gene: 13. The germline CDR1 and CDR2 sequences are SGHTA and FQGNSA. This chain's CDR3 is CASSLLAGGKRGEQFF. In nucleotides, the CDR3 is TGTGCCAGCAGCCTGTTAGCGGGAGGGAAACGAGGGGAGCAGTTCTTC.

This chain's CDR3 is CASSGYDSTEAFF. The CDR3 DNA follows: TGCGCCAGCAGCGGCTATGATTCCACTGAAGCTTTCTTT. The V and J genes are TRBV5-1 and TRBJ1-1, with D unresolved. CDR3 length: 13 residues. Trimming cost V 4 bases and J 4 bases, with 11 bases left between them. CDR1 and CDR2 from the germline V gene are SGHRS and YFSETQ.

This clone was seen more than once but under ten times. This chain joins TRBV2 and TRBJ2-5, with 9 bases that match TRBD1. V shed 6 bases, J shed 5 bases, and the junction held 10 bases outside the gene matches. Per the germline V gene, CDR1 is SNHLY and CDR2 is FYNNEI. The CDR3 contains 15 residues. The CDR3: CASRPNRDRAETQYF. DNA of the CDR3: TGTGCCAGCAGACCTAACCGGGACAGGGCGGAGACCCAGTACTTC.

This chain connects TRBV6-5 to TRBJ2-1, with D maybe TRBD2 (6 bases). There are 14 residues in the CDR3. Trimming removed 7 bases at V and 8 bases at J, with 18 bases between. Germline V CDR1 and CDR2: MNHEY, SVGAGI. The CDR3 loop reads CASTSGGGLDEQFF. In DNA form, the CDR3 reads TGTGCCAGCACCTCCGGGGGAGGTTTGGATGAGCAGTTCTTC.

The chain couples TRBV9 to TRBJ1-4; D not certain. Germline V gives CDR1 SGDLS, CDR2 YYNGEE. V was clipped by 7 bases and J by 0 bases, with 10 bases between them. The CDR3 contains 14 residues. The CDR3 region is CASSEATTNEKLFF. CDR3 sequence (DNA): TGTGCCAGCTCGGAGGCCACAACTAATGAAAAACTGTTTTTT.

The chain uses TRBV6-1 and TRBJ2-1; 8 nucleotides match TRBD2. The length of the CDR3 is 14 residues. V dropped 7 bases and J dropped 4; count of bases not matched to a gene: 6. Germline values: CDR1 MNHNS, CDR2 SASEGT. In nucleotides, the CDR3 is TGTGCCAGCATGCTGGCGGGGGGATACAATGAGCAGTTCTTC. The encoded protein is CASMLAGGYNEQFF.

The chain has TRBV5-1 and TRBJ2-1; 14 bases map to TRBD2. This CDR3 has 15 residues. Per germline, CDR1 SGHRS and CDR2 YFSETQ. Losses at the gene ends were 4 bases for V and 4 bases for J; bases not matched to a gene: 1. This CDR3 is CASSGTSGSYNEQFF. The CDR3 DNA reads as TGCGCCAGCAGCGGGACTAGCGGGAGTTACAATGAGCAGTTCTTC.